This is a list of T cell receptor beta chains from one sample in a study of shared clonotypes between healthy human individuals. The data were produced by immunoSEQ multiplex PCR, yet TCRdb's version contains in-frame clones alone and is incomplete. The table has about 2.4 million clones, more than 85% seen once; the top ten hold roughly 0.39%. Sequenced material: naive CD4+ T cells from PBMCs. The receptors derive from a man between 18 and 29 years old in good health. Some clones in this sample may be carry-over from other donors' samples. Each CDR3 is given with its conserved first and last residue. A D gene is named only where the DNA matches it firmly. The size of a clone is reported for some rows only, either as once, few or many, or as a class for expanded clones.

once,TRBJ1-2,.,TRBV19,TGTGCCAGCAGACCCTTAGGGGATAACTATGGCTACACCTTC,CASRPLGDNYGYTF
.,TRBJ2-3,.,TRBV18,TGTGCCAGCTCACCGGGTCTCGAGGAGGGCACAGATACGCAGTATTTT,CASSPGLEEGTDTQYF
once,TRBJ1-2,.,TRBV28,TGTAAAAAGGACAGTAACTATGGCTACACCTTC,CKKDSNYGYTF
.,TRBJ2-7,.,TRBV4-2,TGTGCCAGCAGCCTCCTGGGGGGGCTCTACGAGCAGTACTTC,CASSLLGGLYEQYF
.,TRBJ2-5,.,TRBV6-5,TGTGCCAGCAGTTACCGCGGCCAGCGGAAGACCCAGTACTTC,CASSYRGQRKTQYF
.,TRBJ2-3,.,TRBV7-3,TGTGCCAGCAGCTTATTAGGGCCAGATACGCAGTATTTT,CASSLLGPDTQYF
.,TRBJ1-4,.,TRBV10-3,TGTGCCACCCAGACTGGGGGGGAAAAACTGTTTTTT,CATQTGGEKLFF
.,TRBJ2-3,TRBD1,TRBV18,TGTGCCAGCTCTGATTCGACAGGGGCGGCAGGAGATACGCAGTATTTT,CASSDSTGAAGDTQYF
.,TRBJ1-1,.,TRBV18,TGTGCCAGCTCACCACCGATAGCCATGAACACTGAAGCTTTCTTT,CASSPPIAMNTEAFF
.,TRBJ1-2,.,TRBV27,TGTGCCAGCAGTTTCTGGGGGGCGGACACGGTTGGCTACACCTTC,CASSFWGADTVGYTF
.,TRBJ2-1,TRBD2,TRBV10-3,TGTGCCATTAAAGCGGGACTAGCGGTCTACAATGAGCAGTTCTTC,CAIKAGLAVYNEQFF
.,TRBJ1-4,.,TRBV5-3,TGTGCCAGAAGCTTGGGGGGATCTAATGAAAAACTGTTTTTT,CARSLGGSNEKLFF
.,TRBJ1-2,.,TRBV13,TGTGCCAGCAGGGAACGGGGAGACTATGGCTACACCTTC,CASRERGDYGYTF
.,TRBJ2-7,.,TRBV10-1,TGCGCCAGCGGGCTCGGCGCGGGCGCCTACGAGCAGTACTTC,CASGLGAGAYEQYF
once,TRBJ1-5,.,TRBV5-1,TGCGCCAGCAGCTTGGAGGGTGGGAGCAATCAGCCCCAGCATTTT,CASSLEGGSNQPQHF
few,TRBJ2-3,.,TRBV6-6,TGTGCCAGCACGGCGGCAGATACGCAGTATTTT,CASTAADTQYF
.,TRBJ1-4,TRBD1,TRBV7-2,TGTGCCAGCAGCTTTGAGCCGGGACAGGGAGGTGAAAAACTGTTTTTT,CASSFEPGQGGEKLFF
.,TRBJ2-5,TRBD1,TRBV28,TGTGCCAGCAGCCGGCAGGGGGTGCAGACCCAGTACTTC,CASSRQGVQTQYF
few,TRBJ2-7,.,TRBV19,TGTGCCAGTAGCCGACAGGAGAGCTCCTACGAGCAGTACTTC,CASSRQESSYEQYF
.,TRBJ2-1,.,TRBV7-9,TGTGCCAGCAGAACCCCCCCAGGGGTCCCTAGCGGAACTCACAATGAGCAGTTCTTC,CASRTPPGVPSGTHNEQFF
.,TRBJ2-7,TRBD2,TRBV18,TGTGCCAGCTCAGCGTTCAAGCAGGGGACTAGCGGGAGGGAGGTATACGAGCAGTACTTC,CASSAFKQGTSGREVYEQYF
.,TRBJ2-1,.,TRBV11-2,TGTGCCAGCAGCTTGAGGCGCGATGAGCAGTTCTTC,CASSLRRDEQFF
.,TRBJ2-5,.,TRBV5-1,TGCGCCAGCAGCTTGGGACCTGCAGGGATGGAGACCCAGTACTTC,CASSLGPAGMETQYF
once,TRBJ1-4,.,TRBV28,TGTGCCAGCAGTTACCGGGATTTTCCGGCCCGCTGGTTTTTT,CASSYRDFPARWFF
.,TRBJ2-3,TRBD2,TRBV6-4,TGTGCCAGCGTAACTAGCGTGGGAGATACGCAGTATTTT,CASVTSVGDTQYF
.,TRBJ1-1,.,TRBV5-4,TGCGCCAGCAGCCGCTCGGGCTTGAACGAAGCTTTCTTT,CASSRSGLNEAFF
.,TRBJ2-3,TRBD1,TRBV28,TGTGCCAGCAGCCCCCGGACAGGGTTTAGACGGGCAGATACGCAGTATTTT,CASSPRTGFRRADTQYF
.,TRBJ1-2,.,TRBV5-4,TGTGCCAGCAGCTTGGCGGCGGGAGCTAACTATGGCTACACCTTC,CASSLAAGANYGYTF